This TCR beta chain was documented in a study of cytomegalovirus exposure and HLA in healthy donors (dated by TCRdb to the late 2010s). About the investigation overall: An earlier analysis of some 620 of the donors reported about 300 Gb of sequence data and 117 million unique TCR beta sequences obtained from 150 million to 200 million T cells. An early release covering 500 to 750 HLA-typed donors comprised 300 to 350 gigabases of sequencing data and around 86 million unique TCR sequences. Among the roughly 400 genotyped donors, 81% belonged to the genetic ancestry cluster associated with self-reported Caucasian donors. The study aimed to test whether cataloging public T cell receptors could reveal signatures of past pathogen exposure. The study profiled the T cell repertoires of 666 subjects by immunosequencing and related them to cytomegalovirus serostatus. In addition to the first cohort of 666 subjects, a separate validation cohort of 120 different subjects was used. High-throughput TCR immunosequencing, statistical association of individual TCRs with disease status, and machine learning were combined to predict cytomegalovirus infection status. A later analysis re-analyzed previously published TCR beta repertoires from roughly 600 donors and added high-resolution HLA genotyping to study TCR occurrence patterns. Rather than drawing on any new phenotypic data, the later analysis identified candidate immune exposures from TCR beta sequences and the way those sequences occurred across donors. In an earlier analysis of more than 550 of the donors, high-throughput TCR beta sequencing was used to judge whether each TCR beta V gene segment behaved as functional or pseudogenic. Donor age, sex, ethnicity and CMV serostatus were collected together with the repertoire data. Genome-wide SNP genotypes for about 65% of the roughly 670 donors were used in a later genetic analysis, which treated that subset as a discovery cohort. All discovery cohort repertoires had been generated on a single sequencing platform. HLA typing included class I and class II loci at four-digit resolution. Typing coverage differed by locus: A, B, C, DRB1 and DQB1 were typed in roughly 629-630 donors, DQA1 in roughly 510, DPA1 in some 610, and DPB1 in just under 490. Roughly five DR-DQ haplotypes were treated as single units for association and clustering because of strong linkage in the cohort. On average, around 230,000 unique TCR beta nucleotide sequences were sequenced per donor among about 400 genotyped donors of the cohort, with around 19% of those sequences being non-productive.

A word on this clone: This receptor's antigen is unknown. Base qualities are not recorded, but no much larger clone differs from it by a single base.

Overall study results and their limits: Because some donors lacked HLA typing at each locus, the association tests relied only on the typed subset. In this cohort, only TCR beta chains were sequenced, and detectable features were limited by the absence of alpha or paired-chain data. A further reported finding was that TCR beta sequences accurately predicted the HLA-A and HLA-B alleles for most subjects in the first cohort. A later genetic analysis associated a missense DCLRE1C variant with V-gene and J-gene trimming of TCR beta chains, and an independent cohort replicated the association. For the cohort, immune exposure information was limited to CMV serostatus. In a later analysis, the rate of TCR association differed among HLA loci, with DRB1 alleles having the most associated TCRs and HLA-C alleles having the fewest. Most CMV-associated TCR beta chains appeared to be HLA-restricted in a later analysis, and the HLA associations seemed to be driven largely by CMV exposure. The authors suggested that the approach could potentially be extended to other disease states and immunological phenotypes. Most TCR sequences were observed very rarely across donors, whereas some public TCRs were present in many individuals. Assigning TCR associations to individual alleles was difficult when HLA alleles, especially DR and DQ, strongly co-occurred. A cluster of highly shared sequence variants was judged likely to be a technical artifact of the sequencing pipeline. In an earlier analysis of 587 of the donors, most TCR beta V segments were observed in productive rearrangements about 87% or about 30% of the time, broadly matching IMGT annotations. At a false discovery rate of 0.05, a later analysis linked under 20,000 TCR beta sequences to specific HLA alleles. A later analysis found that HLA-associated TCR beta chains were more clonally expanded and had lower generation probabilities than equally common non-associated chains. In a later analysis, several top co-occurrence clusters were reported to appear linked to parvovirus B19, influenza, CMV and Epstein-Barr virus. Because counts were too low, about 18 rarely observed V segments, including chromosome 9 orphons, were excluded from the earlier analysis of 587 of the donors. In vitro tests confirmed that a few of the cytomegalovirus-associated TCR beta chains recognize cytomegalovirus antigens. Linkage disequilibrium might explain the correlated functional status among segregating V segments, but an unknown experimental factor could not be excluded. In the study, 150 to 200 TCR beta chains were listed as associated with cytomegalovirus. According to a later genetic analysis, donors in an Asian-associated ancestry cluster had fewer N-insertions in productive TCRs than the roughly 670-donor mean. Sequencing depth was assumed to be roughly uniform across donors in the presence/absence analyses, though that assumption may not hold. The classifier was reported to diagnose cytomegalovirus status with high specificity and sensitivity in both the original cohort and the validation cohort.

Receptor libraries were prepared by the immunoSEQ multiplex PCR assay. A mixture of 60 forward primers for TCR Vbeta segments and 13 reverse primers for TCR Jbeta segments was used in the multiplex PCR. The CDR3 region of rearranged TCR beta genes was amplified from genomic DNA with a multiplex PCR assay. The Illumina HiSeq System was used to sequence the amplified TCR beta libraries as 87-base-pair reads. As for how the authors treated the data: A later analysis counted approximately 76 million unique TCR beta chains across the 690 or so repertoires, and around 12 million of these chains were shared by at least two donors. A nearest-neighbor algorithm error-corrected the raw reads and collapsed the reads into unique sequences, merging closely related sequences to remove PCR and sequencing errors. Alignment of CDR3 sequences to IMGT reference sequences was used to assign V, D and J gene segments. For a sequence to be retained, at least a six-nucleotide match to both a V gene segment and a J gene segment was required. A rearrangement counted as productive if the CDR3 had no stop codons and remained in frame with V and J, and every other rearrangement counted as non-productive. Following IMGT convention, CDR3 was defined as the stretch from the second conserved V-encoded cysteine up to the conserved J-encoded phenylalanine. Sequences without an unambiguous match to a single V gene segment were excluded from the earlier analysis of a few hundred of the donors. An earlier analysis of 587 of the donors classified V segments as functional when productive rearrangements were above 56.7% and as segregating when the standard deviation between donors was above 5%. To diagnose cytomegalovirus status from the catalog of TCR beta chain sequences, a statistical classification framework was built. V and J gene assignment, in a later analysis, came from comparing TCR nucleotide sequences with IMGT/GENE-DB human TR gene sequences. A later analysis assigned CDR3 sequences and most-parsimonious VDJ recombination scenarios with the TCRdist pipeline. In a later analysis, each TCR beta chain was defined by its CDR3 amino acid sequence together with its V-gene family, and reads lacking a unique V-gene family were excluded. A later analysis removed 550 to 650 highly shared, low-generation-probability nucleotide sequences to deal with suspected cross-contamination and a sequencing artifact. For each public chain, a later analysis derived a clonal expansion index from normalized ranks of inferred template counts within each repertoire. A later analysis computed generation probabilities with a VDJ recombination model fitted to out-of-frame rearrangements, and checked the results against IGoR. A later analysis scored TCR-TCR, TCR-HLA and TCR-CMV co-occurrence with hypergeometric tests, applying a repertoire-size bias correction to TCR pairs. In a later analysis, false discovery rates were estimated by permuting HLA or CMV assignments 20 times. A later analysis grouped co-occurring TCRs with DBSCAN, adding TCRdist sequence similarity when clustering within HLA-allele-positive subsets. For co-occurrence clustering, repertoires with fewer than 30,000 or more than 120,000 public chains were excluded, along with roughly five repertoires with anomalous nucleotide sharing. The immuneACCESS repertoire file appears here via TCRdb, limited to in-frame rearrangements. These files lack a portion of the clones; in checked studies, under half of the deficit traces to unresolved V genes, and the cause of the others is not known. Clone size and V and J calls were adopted from that table, with D and trimming inferred from the DNA. The sample table records 150,000 or so clones; roughly 80% of these occur just once. The ten largest clones represent under 2% of the sample.

The cohort consisted of some 670 healthy bone marrow donors. All cohort members were sampled while nominally healthy, although unrecorded immune exposures were likely present. The donor tested CMV seronegative and was one of the 352 seronegative cohort members. A peripheral blood sample was provided by each donor, and peripheral blood mononuclear cells were used for TCR beta sequencing. The Qiagen DNeasy Blood Extraction Kit was used to extract genomic DNA from the blood cell samples. The receptor's source is a female donor in good health and CMV-seronegative. The sample taken for sequencing was PBMCs.

The encoded CDR3 is CASSYSGPQETQYF. The sequenced DNA: TGTGCCAGCAGTTACTCTGGGCCTCAAGAGACCCAGTACTTC. The V and J segments used are TRBV6-5 and TRBJ2-5; the D gene cannot be resolved reliably. The CDR3 runs 14 amino acids, cysteine and phenylalanine included. Here the CDR3 DNA is all that survives: 42 bases in frame from base 1. V was cut back by 0 bases and J by 2 bases, leaving a gap of 7 bases between them. The germline V gene sets CDR1 to MNHEY and CDR2 to SVGAGI.